This T cell receptor beta chain was retrieved from a study of T cell responses to AZD1222 COVID-19 vaccine. Study-wide results and limits: Vaccine-associated CD4 TCRs spanned spike, dominant at 160-218 and 743-854.

Using immunoSEQ multiplex PCR, the repertoire was profiled, and TCRdb retains in-frame clones only, with some absent. The repertoire holds over 150,000 clones, with 85% to 95% as singletons. As regards this clone: Its antigen is currently unknown.

The CDR3 loop spans 15 amino acids. Germline CDR1 reads LGHDT; CDR2 reads YNNKEL (reference sequence). Trimming took 0 bases from V and 3 from J, leaving 9 bases between them. The receptor comes from an adult who received the MenACWY meningococcal vaccine as a control. Sequences were derived from peripheral blood, sampled 28 days after the second dose of the MenACWY control vaccine. The chain carries TRBV3-1 (or the pseudogene TRBV3-2) and TRBJ2-1; the D gene could be TRBD1 or TRBD2 (5 bases each). CDR3 loop: CASSQDGTGYNEQFF. CDR3 bases: TGTGCCAGCAGCCAAGATGGGACCGGCTACAATGAGCAGTTCTTC.